These 30 T cell receptor beta chains share one sample of origin, sequenced in a study of regulatory and conventional T cells in breast cancer (dated by TCRdb to the mid-2010s). Library construction relied on PCR. The instrument was an Illumina MiSeq. TCRdb applied fastp at Q25 and MiXCR to the public reads, then kept only in-frame beta chains. Rows with a matching CDR3 protein are joined into one entry that keeps the most common DNA and genes. Recorded for this sample are 9,500 to 11,000 distinct CDR3 sequences; roughly 34% of them occurred a single time. Jointly, the top ten make up roughly 6% of the sample. Material for sequencing was conventional T cells from blood. The receptors come from a male donor in good health.

The V and J genes are TRBV11-2 and TRBJ1-3; D not resolved. CDR1 and CDR2 (germline): SGHAT, FQNNGV. Trimming stripped 0 bases from V and 2 bases from J, with 5 bases between. The CDR3 covers 14 residues. CDR3 sequence reads: CASSLDLTGNTIYF. The CDR3 DNA sequence: TGTGCCAGCAGCTTAGATCTAACTGGAAACACCATATATTTT.

The chain is built from TRBV5-1 and TRBJ1-1, with TRBD1 as a possible D gene (5 bases). Germline V gene lookup returns CDR1 SGHRS and CDR2 YFSETQ. The CDR3 length is 16 residues. The V end was cut by 4 bases, the J end by 0 bases, with 16 bases between. CDR3 bases: TGCGCCAGCAGCCCGGACCTGACAGTGATGAACACTGAAGCTTTCTTT. Translating it yields CASSPDLTVMNTEAFF.

This clonotype was detected only a few times. V is TRBV20-1 and J is TRBJ2-1, with 7 bases lining up with TRBD1. Looked up from germline, CDR1 is DFQATT and CDR2 is SNEGSKA (reference sequence). V trimming: 0 bases; J trimming: 4 bases; junction bases outside the gene matches: 9. CDR3 size: 16 residues. CDR3 coding DNA: TGCAGTGCTAGAGATCTCGGGCAGGGGGTGTACAATGAGCAGTTCTTC. It is translated as CSARDLGQGVYNEQFF.

The chain links TRBV6-5 to TRBJ1-2; TRBD1 might be the D (6 bases). Deletions cut 7 bases from V and 7 bases from J, with 19 bases between. Germline assignment: CDR1 MNHEY and CDR2 SVGAGI. The CDR3 runs to 14 residues. The CDR3 is CASTRSPGARGYTF. CDR3 in DNA: TGTGCCAGCACTAGATCACCGGGGGCGCGTGGCTACACCTTC.

The V call is TRBV7-2, the J call TRBJ2-5; no reliable D call. The V end was cut by 4 bases, the J end by 7 bases, with 16 bases between. The CDR3 is 14 residues long. Germline V CDR1 and CDR2: SGHTA, FQGNSA. In DNA form, the CDR3 reads TGTGCCAGCAGCTCTCAGAACAGCGCTGGGACCCAGTACTTC. Encoded protein: CASSSQNSAGTQYF. The full variable domain, completed using reference TRBV7-2 and TRBJ2-5, is GAGVSQSPSNKVTEKGKDVELRCDPISGHTALYWYRQSLGQGLEFLIYFQGNSAPDKSGLPSDRFSAERTGGSVSTLTIQRTQQEDSAVYLCASSSQNSAGTQYFGPGTRLLVL.

This clonotype was seen more than once but under ten times. The chain carries TRBV20-1 and TRBJ2-1; 11 nucleotides align to TRBD2. There are 14 residues in the CDR3. J was trimmed by 4 bases and V by 4 bases; bases with no gene match: 3. Germline loops: CDR1 DFQATT, CDR2 SNEGSKA (reference sequence). The CDR3 sequence is CSATSGGRYNEQFF. CDR3 bases: TGCAGTGCTACTAGCGGGGGGCGGTACAATGAGCAGTTCTTC.

The V gene is TRBV28, the J gene TRBJ2-1; TRBD1 matches at 8 bases. V lost 7 bases to trimming and J lost 0 bases; unmatched junction nucleotides: 2. CDR1 and CDR2 (germline): MDHEN, SYDVKM. The CDR3 contains 14 residues. Here the CDR3 DNA reads TGTGCCAGCAAGGACAGGGCCTCCTACAATGAGCAGTTCTTC. The encoded protein is CASKDRASYNEQFF.

By share, this clonotype ranks as medium-sized. The genes are TRBV4-3 and TRBJ2-1, with 11 bases aligning to TRBD2. V was clipped by 3 bases and J by 0 bases; unmatched bases: 7. CDR1 and CDR2 from the germline V gene are LGHNA and YSLEER. The CDR3 sequence is 18 residues long. In nucleotides, the CDR3 is TGCGCCAGCAGCCAGGGGGACCTAGCGGGGGGCTCCTACAATGAGCAGTTCTTC. It yields the protein CASSQGDLAGGSYNEQFF.

The rearrangement joins TRBV11-2 to TRBJ2-7; the D is unclear. Germline loops: CDR1 SGHAT, CDR2 FQNNGV. CDR3 length: 12 amino acids. V shed 5 bases and J shed 7 bases, with 12 bases lying between them. For the CDR3, the DNA is TGTGCCAGCAGCCCCGGGTTGAGGGAGCAGTACTTC. It codes for CASSPGLREQYF.

The V gene is TRBV20-1, the J gene TRBJ2-4; D unclear. This CDR3 has 13 residues. Trimming removed 3 bases at V and 3 bases at J, with 9 bases between. Per the germline V gene, CDR1 is DFQATT and CDR2 is SNEGSKA (reference sequence). The CDR3 DNA is TGCAGTGCTAGTTTGGGTAACAAAAACATTCAGTACTTC. Protein product: CSASLGNKNIQYF.

This clonotype ranks as medium-sized. V usage is TRBV24-1 and J usage is TRBJ2-3; TRBD2 might be the D (5 bases). CDR1 and CDR2 (germline): KGHDR, SFDVKD. Trimming cost V 4 bases and J 9 bases, with 13 bases left between them. CDR3 length equals 13 residues. CDR3 nucleotide sequence: TGTGCCACCAGTGACTCACAGCGGTGGACGCAGTATTTT. This codes for CATSDSQRWTQYF.

The rearrangement links TRBV7-2 to TRBJ2-7, with D hard to call. CDR1 is SGHTA and CDR2 is FQGNSA in the germline V gene. The germline V and J ends were trimmed by 3 bases and 6 bases, with 12 bases remaining between them. There are 13 residues in the CDR3. The CDR3 region is CASSLMSRAEQYF. The CDR3 bases are TGTGCCAGCAGCTTGATGTCCCGGGCCGAGCAGTACTTC.

The chain combines TRBV6-2 or TRBV6-3 with TRBJ1-5, with 10 nucleotides matching TRBD1. V lost 2 bases and J lost 6; bases outside the gene matches: 7. The CDR3 loop spans 16 amino acids. Per the germline V gene, CDR1 is MNHEY and CDR2 is SVGEGT. This CDR3 reads CASSYPRDRGVQPQHF. The CDR3 DNA follows: TGTGCCAGCAGTTACCCGAGGGACAGGGGTGTTCAGCCCCAGCATTTT.

On this clonotype: A junction end diverges from the germline sequence, so it may reflect a read error. The gene calls are TRBV5-5 and TRBJ2-1; 12 bases align to TRBD1. Germline CDR1 is SGHKS and CDR2 is YYEKEE (reference sequence). The CDR3 length is 15 residues. CDR3 sequence: CASSGGTGGYNKQFF. DNA of the CDR3: TGTGCCAGCAGCGGCGGGACAGGGGGCTACAATAAGCAGTTCTTC. Together with reference TRBV5-5 and TRBJ2-1, the CDR3 gives the full variable domain: DAGVTQSPTHLIKTRGQQVTLRCSPISGHKSVSWYQQVLGQGPQFIFQYYEKEERGRGNFPDRFSARQFPNYSSELNVNALLLGDSALYLCASSGGTGGYNKQFFGPGTRLTVL.

The gene calls are TRBV2 and TRBJ1-2; no clear D. The CDR3 runs 14 residues. CDR1 is SNHLY and CDR2 is FYNNEI in the germline V gene. Trimming cost V 7 bases and J 2 bases, with 14 bases left between them. The CDR3 DNA follows: TGTGCCAGCAATGCCGGGCCGAGAAACTATGGCTACACCTTC. Its translation is CASNAGPRNYGYTF.

The sample holds one count of this clonotype. At one of its ends the junction is not consistent with the germline gene, which may arise from a read error. The genes are TRBV5-1 and TRBJ2-1, with D perhaps being TRBD1 or TRBD2 (5 bases each). The CDR3 runs to 15 residues. Germline V lookup: CDR1 SGHRS, CDR2 YFSETQ. CDR3 region: CASSLERGGYKEQFF. The CDR3 nucleotides read TGCGCCAGCAGCTTGGAGAGGGGCGGCTACAAGGAGCAGTTCTTC. Using reference TRBV5-1 and TRBJ2-1 for the parts outside the CDR3, the full variable domain is KAGVTQTPRYLIKTRGQQVTLSCSPISGHRSVSWYQQTPGQGLQFLFEYFSETQRNKGNFPGRFSGRQFSNSRSEMNVSTLELGDSALYLCASSLERGGYKEQFFGPGTRLTVL.

About this clonotype: A much larger clone differs by one base, so this may be a read error. The rearrangement links TRBV7-9 to TRBJ2-1; 9 bases match TRBD2. Germline V gene data show CDR1 as SEHNR and CDR2 as FQNEAQ (reference sequence). The V gene end was trimmed by 2 bases and the J gene end by 9 bases; junction bases not matched to a gene: 5. CDR3 length: 14 amino acids. The CDR3 sequence is CASSLLLAGSEQFF. The DNA of the CDR3 is TGTGCCAGCAGCTTATTACTAGCGGGCAGTGAGCAGTTCTTC.

The rearrangement uses TRBV4-1 and TRBJ1-1; D not resolved. V lost 1 base and J 1 base, leaving 19 bases between the germline ends. In germline, CDR1 is MGHRA, CDR2 YSYEKL. This CDR3 contains 18 residues. CDR3 sequence: CASSQGKIGNTKNTEAFF. CDR3 sequence (DNA): TGCGCCAGCAGCCAAGGGAAAATTGGCAATACGAAGAACACTGAAGCTTTCTTT.

By sample share, this clonotype is large. DNA for the CDR3: TGTGCCAGCAATATTAAAGGACCCCTGGGAGAGCAGTACTTC. Protein: CASNIKGPLGEQYF. The chain links TRBV7-2 to TRBJ2-7; D gene unclear. This CDR3 is 14 amino acids long. V was shortened by 7 bases and J by 7 bases, with 20 bases between the two germline ends. CDR1 is SGHTA, CDR2 FQGNSA, per germline.

The chain uses TRBV7-9 and TRBJ2-5; D ambiguous. CDR1 and CDR2 (germline): SEHNR, FQNEAQ (reference sequence). V was cut by 6 bases and J by 1 base, with 12 bases left in between. This CDR3 is built from 14 residues. The CDR3 region is CASSSPSAQETQYF. CDR3 in DNA: TGTGCCAGCAGTTCCCCGTCCGCCCAAGAGACCCAGTACTTC.

The J gene is TRBJ2-3, the V gene TRBV3-1; 8 positions match TRBD1. CDR1 is LGHDT and CDR2 is YNNKEL in the germline V gene (reference sequence). J lost 6 bases, V lost 4 bases, and 9 bases had no gene match. The CDR3 has 15 amino acids. DNA of the CDR3: TGTGCCAGCAGCCCGGGGACAGGCTGGGAGGATACGCAGTATTTT. Its translation is CASSPGTGWEDTQYF.

This chain links TRBV30 with TRBJ1-2, with D perhaps matching TRBD1 (5 bases). The germline V and J ends were trimmed by 0 bases and 8 bases, with 10 bases remaining between them. Germline CDR1 and CDR2: GTSNPN and SVGIG (reference sequence). CDR3 length equals 12 residues. CDR3 protein: CAWSVWGTGYTF. CDR3 in DNA: TGTGCCTGGAGTGTATGGGGGACCGGCTACACCTTC.

Remarks on this clonotype: At one end, the junction sequence differs from germline, possibly due to a read error. The chain combines TRBV4-3 with TRBJ1-4; D is uncertain. The CDR3 spans 16 residues. Per the germline V gene, CDR1 is LGHNA and CDR2 is YSLEER. The DNA for the CDR3 is TGCGCCAGCAACCAAGATCGGACGACAACTAATGAAAAACTGTTTTTT. It translates to CASNQDRTTTNEKLFF.

This clonotype was seen only a few times. J is TRBJ1-2 and V is TRBV21-1. TRBV21-1 is an annotated pseudogene. CDR3 length: 16 residues. CDR3 nucleotide sequence: TGTGCCAGCAGCAAAGCCCGACTGCCCGAACCCTATGGCTACACCTTC. Translating gives CASSKARLPEPYGYTF.

The chain links TRBV14 to TRBJ2-1; 15 bases agree with TRBD2. This CDR3 spans 16 amino acids. Germline V gene data show CDR1 as SGHDN and CDR2 as FVKESK. V lost 1 base and J lost 9; bases outside the gene matches: 4. CDR3 amino acids: CASSQGTSGGAGEQFF. The CDR3 bases are TGTGCCAGCAGCCAAGGGACTAGCGGGGGGGCGGGTGAGCAGTTCTTC.

This chain's CDR3 is CASSLATGLAGGPPYEQYF. The CDR3 DNA follows: TGCGCCAGCAGCTTGGCCACGGGACTAGCGGGGGGGCCCCCCTACGAGCAGTACTTC. The rearrangement uses TRBV5-1 and TRBJ2-7, with TRBD2 matching 16 bases. V trimming: 0 bases; J trimming: 2 bases; junction bases outside the gene matches: 8. Germline V gene lookup returns CDR1 SGHRS and CDR2 YFSETQ. The CDR3 runs to 19 residues.

The chain has TRBV7-9 and TRBJ1-2; D gene uncertain. Between the trimmed V and J ends, which lost 5 bases and 2 bases, there was a span of 12 bases. Germline V CDR1 and CDR2: SEHNR, FQNEAQ (reference sequence). CDR3 length equals 14 residues. For the CDR3, the DNA is TGTGCCAGCAGCCCCGCGGGAGGGAACTATGGCTACACCTTC. Residues: CASSPAGGNYGYTF.

This chain links TRBV5-1 with TRBJ1-6; D is possibly TRBD1 (5 bases). The CDR3 has 14 amino acids. V gave up 0 bases and J gave up 7 bases, with 8 bases separating them. Germline V gives CDR1 SGHRS, CDR2 YFSETQ. The CDR3 is CASSLDRTNSPLHF. Here the CDR3 DNA reads TGCGCCAGCAGCTTGGACAGGACAAATTCACCCCTCCACTTT. Full variable domain (rest looked up from reference TRBV5-1 and TRBJ1-6): KAGVTQTPRYLIKTRGQQVTLSCSPISGHRSVSWYQQTPGQGLQFLFEYFSETQRNKGNFPGRFSGRQFSNSRSEMNVSTLELGDSALYLCASSLDRTNSPLHFGNGTRLTVT.

The chain has TRBV19 and TRBJ1-5; D gene unclear. V gave up 4 bases and J gave up 2 bases, with 9 bases separating them. Germline-derived CDR1 and CDR2 are LNHDA and SQIVND (reference sequence). The CDR3 has 14 residues. The CDR3 region has the DNA TGTGCCAGTAGTAAGGGCAAGGGCAATCAGCCCCAGCATTTT. It translates to CASSKGKGNQPQHF.

This clonotype was observed at least ten times. The chain combines TRBV6-1 with TRBJ2-5; D not resolved. CDR1 is MNHNS and CDR2 is SASEGT in the germline V gene. The length of the CDR3 is 13 residues. The V end lost 2 bases, the J end lost 9 bases, and 13 bases lay between the germline ends. CDR3: CASSELARRAQYF. As DNA, the CDR3 is TGTGCCAGCAGTGAATTGGCCCGAAGGGCCCAGTACTTC.